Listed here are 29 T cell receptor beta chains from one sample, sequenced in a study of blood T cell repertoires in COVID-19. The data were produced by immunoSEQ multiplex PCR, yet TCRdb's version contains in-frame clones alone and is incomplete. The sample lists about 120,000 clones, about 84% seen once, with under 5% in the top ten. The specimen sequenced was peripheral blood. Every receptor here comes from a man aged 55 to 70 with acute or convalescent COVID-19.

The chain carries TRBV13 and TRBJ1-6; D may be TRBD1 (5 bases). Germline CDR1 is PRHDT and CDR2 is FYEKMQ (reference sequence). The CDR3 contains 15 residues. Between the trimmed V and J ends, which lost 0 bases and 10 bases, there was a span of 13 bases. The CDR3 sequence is CASSLGWGENSPLHF. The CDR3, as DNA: TGTGCCAGCAGCTTAGGGTGGGGGGAGAACTCACCCCTCCACTTT.

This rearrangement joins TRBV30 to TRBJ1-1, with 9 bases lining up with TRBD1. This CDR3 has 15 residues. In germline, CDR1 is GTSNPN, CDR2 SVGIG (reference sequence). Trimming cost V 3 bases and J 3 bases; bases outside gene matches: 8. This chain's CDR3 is CAWSYRGRRDTEAFF. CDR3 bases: TGTGCCTGGAGCTACAGGGGGCGCCGGGACACTGAAGCTTTCTTT. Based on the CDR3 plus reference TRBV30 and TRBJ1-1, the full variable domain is SQTIHQWPATLVQPVGSPLSLECTVEGTSNPNLYWYRQAAGRGLQLLFYSVGIGQISSEVPQNLSASRPQDRQFILSSKKLLLSDSGFYLCAWSYRGRRDTEAFFGQGTRLTVV.

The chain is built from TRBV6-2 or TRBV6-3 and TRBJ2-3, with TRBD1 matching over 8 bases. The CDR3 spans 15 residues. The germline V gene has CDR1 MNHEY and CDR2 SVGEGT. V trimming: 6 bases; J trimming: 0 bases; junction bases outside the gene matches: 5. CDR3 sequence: CASSNGQGSTDTQYF. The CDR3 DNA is TGTGCCAGCAGCAACGGACAGGGAAGCACAGATACGCAGTATTTT.

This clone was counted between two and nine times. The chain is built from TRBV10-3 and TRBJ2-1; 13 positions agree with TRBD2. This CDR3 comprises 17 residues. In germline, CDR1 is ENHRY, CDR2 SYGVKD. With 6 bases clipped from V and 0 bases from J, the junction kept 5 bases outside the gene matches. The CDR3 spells CAISGTSGKSSYNEQFF. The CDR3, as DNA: TGTGCCATCAGCGGGACTAGCGGGAAAAGCTCCTACAATGAGCAGTTCTTC.

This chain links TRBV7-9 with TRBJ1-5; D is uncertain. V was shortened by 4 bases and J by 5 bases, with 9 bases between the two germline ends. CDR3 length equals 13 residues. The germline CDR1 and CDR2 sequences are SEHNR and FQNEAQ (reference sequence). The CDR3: CASSSGLYQPQHF. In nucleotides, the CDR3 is TGTGCCAGCAGCTCGGGTCTTTATCAGCCCCAGCATTTT.

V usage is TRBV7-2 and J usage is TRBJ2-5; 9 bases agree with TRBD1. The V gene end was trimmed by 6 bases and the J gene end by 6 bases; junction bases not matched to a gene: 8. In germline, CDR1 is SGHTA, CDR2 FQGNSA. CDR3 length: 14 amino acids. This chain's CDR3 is CASSSQGARKTQYF. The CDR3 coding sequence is TGTGCCAGCAGTTCACAGGGGGCTAGAAAGACCCAGTACTTC.

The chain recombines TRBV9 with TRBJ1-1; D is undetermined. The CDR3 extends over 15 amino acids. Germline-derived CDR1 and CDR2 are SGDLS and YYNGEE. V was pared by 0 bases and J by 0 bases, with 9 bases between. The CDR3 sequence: CASSVGGNLNTEAFF. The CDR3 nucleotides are TGTGCCAGCAGCGTAGGCGGGAACCTGAACACTGAAGCTTTCTTT.

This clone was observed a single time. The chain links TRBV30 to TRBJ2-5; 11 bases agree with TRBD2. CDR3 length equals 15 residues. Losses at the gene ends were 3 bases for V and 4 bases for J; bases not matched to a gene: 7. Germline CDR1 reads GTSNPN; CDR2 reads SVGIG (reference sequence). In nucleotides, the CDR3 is TGTGCCTGGAGGTCTGGACTAGCGGGCCCAGAGACCCAGTACTTC. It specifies CAWRSGLAGPETQYF.

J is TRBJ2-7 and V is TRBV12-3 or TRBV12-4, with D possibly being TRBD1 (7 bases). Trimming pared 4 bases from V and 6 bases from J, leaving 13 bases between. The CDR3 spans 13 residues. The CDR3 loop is CASSWGDSSEQYF. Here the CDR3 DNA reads TGTGCCAGCAGTTGGGGGGACAGTTCCGAGCAGTACTTC.

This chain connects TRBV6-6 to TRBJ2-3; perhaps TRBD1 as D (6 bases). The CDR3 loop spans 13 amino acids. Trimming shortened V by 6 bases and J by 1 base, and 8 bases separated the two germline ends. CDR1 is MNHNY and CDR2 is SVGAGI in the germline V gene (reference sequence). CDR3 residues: CASRRQGTDTQYF. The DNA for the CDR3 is TGTGCCAGCAGGAGACAGGGCACAGATACGCAGTATTTT.

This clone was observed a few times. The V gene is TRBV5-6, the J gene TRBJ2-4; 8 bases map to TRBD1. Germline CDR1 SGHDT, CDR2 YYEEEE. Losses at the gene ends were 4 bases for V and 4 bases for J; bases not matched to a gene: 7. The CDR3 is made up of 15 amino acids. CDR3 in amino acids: CASSLTTGDKNIQYF. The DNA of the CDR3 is TGTGCCAGCAGCCTTACGACAGGGGATAAAAACATTCAGTACTTC.

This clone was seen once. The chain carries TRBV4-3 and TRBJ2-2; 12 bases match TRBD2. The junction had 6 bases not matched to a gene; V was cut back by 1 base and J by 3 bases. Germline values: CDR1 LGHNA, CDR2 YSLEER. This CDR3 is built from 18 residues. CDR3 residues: CASSQARLAGGYTGELFF. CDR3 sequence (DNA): TGCGCCAGCAGCCAAGCTCGGCTAGCGGGAGGGTACACCGGGGAGCTGTTTTTT.

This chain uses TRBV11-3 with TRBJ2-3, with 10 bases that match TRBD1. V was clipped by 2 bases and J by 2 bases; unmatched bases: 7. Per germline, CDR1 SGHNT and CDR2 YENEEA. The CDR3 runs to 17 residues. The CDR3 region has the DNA TGTGCCAGCAGCTTATCCCCAGGGACAGGGGACACAGATACGCAGTATTTT. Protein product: CASSLSPGTGDTDTQYF.

CDR3 region: CASSSPGLPSYNEQFF. CDR3 sequence (DNA): TGTGCCAGCAGCTCGCCGGGACTTCCATCCTACAATGAGCAGTTCTTC. The rearrangement links TRBV11-2 to TRBJ2-1, with D possibly matching TRBD2 (6 bases). The CDR3 length is 16 residues. Germline V CDR1 and CDR2: SGHAT, FQNNGV. V lost 4 bases and J lost 1, with 14 bases in between.

CDR3 sequence (DNA): TGTGCCAGCAGCTTATTCCGGACAGGGGGTACCTACGAGCAGTACTTC. Translated: CASSLFRTGGTYEQYF. The V gene is TRBV7-8, the J gene TRBJ2-7, with 10 positions matching TRBD1. Germline V gene data show CDR1 as SGHVS and CDR2 as FQNEAQ. Trimming cost V 2 bases and J 2 bases; bases outside gene matches: 6. This CDR3 has 16 residues.

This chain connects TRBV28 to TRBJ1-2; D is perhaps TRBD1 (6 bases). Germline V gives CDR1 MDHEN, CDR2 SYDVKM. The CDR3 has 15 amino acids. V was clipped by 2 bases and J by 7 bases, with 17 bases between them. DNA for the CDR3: TGTGCCAGCAGTTTAGGACAGTCGGCTCTCTCTGGCTACACCTTC. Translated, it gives CASSLGQSALSGYTF.

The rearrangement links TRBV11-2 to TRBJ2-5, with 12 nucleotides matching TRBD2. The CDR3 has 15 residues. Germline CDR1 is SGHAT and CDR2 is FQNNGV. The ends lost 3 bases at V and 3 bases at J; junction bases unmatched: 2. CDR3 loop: CASSFPSGREETQYF. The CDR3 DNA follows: TGTGCCAGCAGCTTCCCTAGCGGGAGGGAAGAGACCCAGTACTTC. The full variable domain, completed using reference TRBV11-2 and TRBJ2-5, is EAGVAQSPRYKIIEKRQSVAFWCNPISGHATLYWYQQILGQGPKLLIQFQNNGVVDDSQLPKDRFSAERLKGVDSTLKIQPAKLEDSAVYLCASSFPSGREETQYFGPGTRLLVL.

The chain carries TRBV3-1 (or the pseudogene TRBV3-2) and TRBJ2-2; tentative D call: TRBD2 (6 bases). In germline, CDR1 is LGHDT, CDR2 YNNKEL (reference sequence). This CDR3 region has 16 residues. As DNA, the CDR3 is TGTGCACTCAGAGGGGAGGTGATATGTGGGGCCGGGGAGCTGTTTTTT. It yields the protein CALRGEVICGAGELFF.

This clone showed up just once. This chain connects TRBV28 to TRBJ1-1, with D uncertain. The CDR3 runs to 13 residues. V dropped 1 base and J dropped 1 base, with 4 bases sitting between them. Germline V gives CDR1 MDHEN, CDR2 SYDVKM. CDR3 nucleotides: TGTGCCAGCAGTTTATACGGGAACACTGAAGCTTTCTTT. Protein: CASSLYGNTEAFF.

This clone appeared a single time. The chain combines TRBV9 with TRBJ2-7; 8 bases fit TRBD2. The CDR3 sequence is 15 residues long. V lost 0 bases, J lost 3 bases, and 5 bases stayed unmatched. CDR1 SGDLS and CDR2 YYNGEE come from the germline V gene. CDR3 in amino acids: CASSVGAGAVYEQYF. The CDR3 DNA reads TGTGCCAGCAGCGTAGGAGCGGGAGCGGTCTACGAGCAGTACTTC.

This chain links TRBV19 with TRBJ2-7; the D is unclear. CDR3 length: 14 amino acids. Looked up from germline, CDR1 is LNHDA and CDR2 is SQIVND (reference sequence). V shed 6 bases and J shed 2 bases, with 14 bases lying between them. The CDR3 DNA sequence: TGTGCCAGTAGCGGTGGTTACGGTACCTACGAGCAGTACTTC. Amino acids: CASSGGYGTYEQYF.

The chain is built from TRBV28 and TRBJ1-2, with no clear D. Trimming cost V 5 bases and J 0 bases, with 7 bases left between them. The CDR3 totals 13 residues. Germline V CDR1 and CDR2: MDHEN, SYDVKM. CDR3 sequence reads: CASSPGTNYGYTF. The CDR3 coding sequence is TGTGCCAGCAGTCCCGGGACTAACTATGGCTACACCTTC.

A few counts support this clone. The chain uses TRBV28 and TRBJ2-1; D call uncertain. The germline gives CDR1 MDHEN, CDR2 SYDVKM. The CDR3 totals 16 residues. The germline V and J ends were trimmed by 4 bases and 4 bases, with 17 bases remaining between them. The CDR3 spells CASSSLLNGVYNEQFF. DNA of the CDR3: TGTGCCAGCAGTTCCCTTTTAAACGGAGTGTACAATGAGCAGTTCTTC.

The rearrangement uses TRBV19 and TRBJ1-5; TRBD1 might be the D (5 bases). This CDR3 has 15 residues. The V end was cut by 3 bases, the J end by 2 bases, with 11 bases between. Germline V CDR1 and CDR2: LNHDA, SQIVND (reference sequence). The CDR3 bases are TGTGCCAGTAGTATGAATACAGGTCGCAATCAGCCCCAGCATTTT. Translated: CASSMNTGRNQPQHF. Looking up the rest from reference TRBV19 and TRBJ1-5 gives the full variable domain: DGGITQSPKYLFRKEGQNVTLSCEQNLNHDAMYWYRQDPGQGLRLIYYSQIVNDFQKGDIAEGYSVSREKKESFPLTVTSAQKNPTAFYLCASSMNTGRNQPQHFGDGTRLSIL.

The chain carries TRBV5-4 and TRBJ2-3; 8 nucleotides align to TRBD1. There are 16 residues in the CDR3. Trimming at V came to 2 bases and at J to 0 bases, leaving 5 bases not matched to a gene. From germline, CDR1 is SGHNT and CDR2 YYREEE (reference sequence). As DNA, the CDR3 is TGTGCCAGCAGCTTCGCGGGACAGGCGAGCACAGATACGCAGTATTTT. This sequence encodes CASSFAGQASTDTQYF. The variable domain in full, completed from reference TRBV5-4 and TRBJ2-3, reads ETGVTQSPTHLIKTRGQQVTLRCSSQSGHNTVSWYQQALGQGPQFIFQYYREEENGRGNFPPRFSGLQFPNYSSELNVNALELDDSALYLCASSFAGQASTDTQYFGPGTRLTVL.

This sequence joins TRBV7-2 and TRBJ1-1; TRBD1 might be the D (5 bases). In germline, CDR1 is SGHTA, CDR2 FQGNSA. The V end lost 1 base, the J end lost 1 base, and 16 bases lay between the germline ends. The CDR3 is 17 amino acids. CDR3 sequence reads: CASSLDIQWGENTEAFF. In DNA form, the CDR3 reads TGTGCCAGCAGCTTAGATATCCAGTGGGGGGAGAACACTGAAGCTTTCTTT.

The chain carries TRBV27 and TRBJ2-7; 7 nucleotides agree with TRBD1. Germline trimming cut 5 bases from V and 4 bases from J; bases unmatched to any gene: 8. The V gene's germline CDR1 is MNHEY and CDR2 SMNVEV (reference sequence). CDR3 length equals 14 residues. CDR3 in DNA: TGTGCCAGCAGTATTACCGGGACAGATTACGAGCAGTACTTC. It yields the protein CASSITGTDYEQYF.

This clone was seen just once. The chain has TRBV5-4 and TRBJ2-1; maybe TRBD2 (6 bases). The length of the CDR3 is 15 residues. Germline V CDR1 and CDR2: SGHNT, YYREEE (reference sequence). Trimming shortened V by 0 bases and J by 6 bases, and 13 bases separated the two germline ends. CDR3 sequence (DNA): TGTGCCAGCAGCTTGGGCGGGGACCGGCTCAATGAGCAGTTCTTC. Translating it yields CASSLGGDRLNEQFF.

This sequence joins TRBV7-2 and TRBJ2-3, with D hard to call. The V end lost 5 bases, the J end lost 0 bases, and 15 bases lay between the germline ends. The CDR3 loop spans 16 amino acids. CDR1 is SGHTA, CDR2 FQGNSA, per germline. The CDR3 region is CASSPQALRSTDTQYF. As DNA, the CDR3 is TGTGCCAGCAGCCCCCAGGCGCTTAGGAGCACAGATACGCAGTATTTT.